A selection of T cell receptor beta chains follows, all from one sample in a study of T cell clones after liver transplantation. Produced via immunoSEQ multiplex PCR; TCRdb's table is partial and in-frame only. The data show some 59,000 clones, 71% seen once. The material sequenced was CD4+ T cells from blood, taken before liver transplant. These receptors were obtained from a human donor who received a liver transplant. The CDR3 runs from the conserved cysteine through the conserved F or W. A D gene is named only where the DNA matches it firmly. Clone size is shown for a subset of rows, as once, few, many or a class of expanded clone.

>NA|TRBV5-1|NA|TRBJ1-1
CASSSESGTMNTEAFF
TGCGCCAGCAGCTCAGAATCCGGGACAATGAACACTGAAGCTTTCTTT
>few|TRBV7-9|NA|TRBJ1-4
CASSLDLQGRNEKLFF
TGTGCCAGCAGCCTCGATTTACAGGGCCGTAATGAAAAACTGTTTTTT
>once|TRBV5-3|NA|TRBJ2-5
CARSLGQTYQETQYF
TGTGCCAGAAGCTTGGGACAGACGTACCAAGAGACCCAGTACTTC
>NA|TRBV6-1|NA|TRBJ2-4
CASSEALRTDIAKNIQYF
TGTGCCAGCAGTGAAGCGCTTCGGACGGACATAGCCAAAAACATTCAGTACTTC
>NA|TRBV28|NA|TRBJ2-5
CASNGAGEGGETQYF
TGTGCCAGCAATGGTGCGGGGGAAGGGGGAGAGACCCAGTACTTC
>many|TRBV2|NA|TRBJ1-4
CASSDRVEEKLFF
TGTGCCAGCAGTGACAGGGTCGAAGAAAAACTGTTTTTT
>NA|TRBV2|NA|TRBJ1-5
CASSQDSSNQPQHF
TGTGCCAGCAGTCAGGACAGTAGCAATCAGCCCCAGCATTTT
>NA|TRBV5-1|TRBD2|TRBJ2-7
CASSEGLAGGEQYF
TGCGCCAGCAGCGAGGGACTAGCGGGGGGAGAGCAGTACTTC
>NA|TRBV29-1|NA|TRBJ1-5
CSVARERDQPQHF
TGCAGCGTTGCCAGGGAAAGGGATCAGCCCCAGCATTTT
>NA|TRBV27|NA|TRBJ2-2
CASSPGRERATGELFF
TGTGCCAGCAGTCCGGGCAGGGAAAGGGCCACCGGGGAGCTGTTTTTT
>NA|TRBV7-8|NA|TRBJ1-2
CASSLGGLDTNYGYTF
TGTGCCAGCAGCTTGGGAGGTCTTGATACTAACTATGGCTACACCTTC